This is a list of T cell receptor beta chains from one sample in a study of T cells after yellow fever vaccination. TCRdb used MiXCR to reprocess the 5' RACE reads, holding one entry per CDR3 protein. The data show some 320,000 distinct CDR3 sequences, around 11% seen once. The specimen comprised CD4+ T cells sorted from PBMCs, sampled 45 days after the yellow fever booster vaccination. The receptors stem from a young man who received the YFV17D yellow fever vaccine. The conserved cysteine and the conserved F or W are not part of the CDR3 here. The D gene is left open where the match is weak. Rows give clone size only sometimes, using once, few, many, or a class for an expanded clone.

length | J | D | V | size | CDR3
10 | TRBJ2-2 | . | TRBV12-3/TRBV12-4 | many | ASSSPGGELF
13 | TRBJ2-5 | . | TRBV7-2 | few | ASSSRLAPAGSQY
13 | TRBJ2-3 | TRBD2 | TRBV5-1 | many | ASSTQTSGGDTQY
11 | TRBJ1-3 | TRBD1 | TRBV11-2 | . | ASSQGVGNTIY
11 | TRBJ1-2 | TRBD1 | TRBV20-1 | many | SARRDRVYGYT
11 | TRBJ2-3 | . | TRBV4-3 | many | ASSQAGRDTQY
13 | TRBJ2-3 | . | TRBV5-1 | many | ASSFTGTSTDTQY
13 | TRBJ2-5 | . | TRBV7-2 | few | ASSPYYAVQETQY
13 | TRBJ1-5 | . | TRBV7-8 | many | ASSLAGRENQPQH
15 | TRBJ2-3 | TRBD1 | TRBV24-1 | . | ATSRSGQGTGTDTQY
10 | TRBJ2-5 | . | TRBV2 | . | ASNGLGETQY
11 | TRBJ2-1 | . | TRBV20-1 | few | SATIHPNNEQF
12 | TRBJ1-6 | TRBD1 | TRBV19 | . | ASSPTGGHSPLH
10 | TRBJ2-5 | . | TRBV7-7 | . | ASSQSGETQY
12 | TRBJ1-3 | TRBD1 | TRBV5-1 | few | ASRYDRGGNTIY
19 | TRBJ2-1 | . | TRBV4-1 | few | ASSQDIGPLSRSGSRNEQF
13 | TRBJ2-1 | . | TRBV18 | few | ASSSTPSSYNEQF
13 | TRBJ1-5 | TRBD1 | TRBV27 | . | ASRTGTDQSSPQH
12 | TRBJ2-1 | TRBD1 | TRBV12-3/TRBV12-4 | many | ASTPGQGGHEQF
11 | TRBJ2-7 | . | TRBV2 | . | ASDRWQGYEQY
14 | TRBJ2-1 | TRBD2 | TRBV4-3 | . | ASSHEIAGLLNEQF
14 | TRBJ2-5 | TRBD2 | TRBV3-1 | many | ASSPKSGGVGETQY
12 | TRBJ2-1 | . | TRBV7-2 | few | ASSAWGGGNEQF
12 | TRBJ1-2 | . | TRBV6-1 | . | ASSEAGGIYGYT
12 | TRBJ2-7 | TRBD1 | TRBV11-1 | few | ASRPGQGPYEQY
11 | TRBJ2-1 | . | TRBV7-2 | . | ASSFRVLNEQF